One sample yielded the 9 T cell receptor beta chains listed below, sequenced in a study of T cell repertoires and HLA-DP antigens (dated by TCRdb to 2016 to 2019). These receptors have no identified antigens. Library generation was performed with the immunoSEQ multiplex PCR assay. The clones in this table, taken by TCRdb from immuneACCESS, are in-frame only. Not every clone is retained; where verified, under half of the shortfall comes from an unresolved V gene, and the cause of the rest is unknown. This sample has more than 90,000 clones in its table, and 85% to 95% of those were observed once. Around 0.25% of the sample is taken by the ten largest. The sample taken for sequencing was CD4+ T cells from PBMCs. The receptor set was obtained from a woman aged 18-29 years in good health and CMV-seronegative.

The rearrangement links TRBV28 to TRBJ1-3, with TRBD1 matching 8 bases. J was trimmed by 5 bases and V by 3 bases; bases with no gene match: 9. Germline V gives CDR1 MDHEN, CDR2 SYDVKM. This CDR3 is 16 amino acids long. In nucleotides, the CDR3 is TGTGCCAGCAGTTTGACAGGACAGGGAACAAGAAACACCATATATTTT. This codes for CASSLTGQGTRNTIYF.

This chain's CDR3 is CASSLGTGLGNSPLHF. The CDR3 nucleotides are TGTGCCAGCAGCTTAGGGACAGGGCTGGGGAATTCACCCCTCCACTTT. The rearrangement links TRBV7-9 to TRBJ1-6, with 8 bases identical to TRBD1. The CDR3 contains 16 residues. J lost 7 bases, V lost 1 base, and 6 bases had no gene match. Looked up from germline, CDR1 is SEHNR and CDR2 is FQNEAQ (reference sequence).

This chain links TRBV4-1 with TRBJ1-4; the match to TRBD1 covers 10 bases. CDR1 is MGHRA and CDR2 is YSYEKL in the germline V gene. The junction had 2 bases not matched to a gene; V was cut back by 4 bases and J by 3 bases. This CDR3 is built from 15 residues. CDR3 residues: CASSPDRGPNEKLFF. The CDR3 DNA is TGCGCCAGCAGCCCAGACAGGGGGCCTAATGAAAAACTGTTTTTT.

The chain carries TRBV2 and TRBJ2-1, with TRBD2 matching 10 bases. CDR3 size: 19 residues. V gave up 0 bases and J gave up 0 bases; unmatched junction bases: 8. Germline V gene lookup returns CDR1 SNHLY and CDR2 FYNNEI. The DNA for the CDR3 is TGTGCCAGCAGTGAAGCGGGTAGCGGGAGGTTATTCTCCTACAATGAGCAGTTCTTC. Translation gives CASSEAGSGRLFSYNEQFF.

CDR3 region: CASSRPGQYSNQPQHF. The CDR3, as DNA: TGTGCCAGCAGCCGACCGGGACAGTATAGCAATCAGCCCCAGCATTTT. V usage is TRBV28 and J usage is TRBJ1-5, with 7 bases lining up with TRBD1. The germline gives CDR1 MDHEN, CDR2 SYDVKM. The CDR3 covers 16 residues. Germline trimming cut 6 bases from V and 0 bases from J; bases unmatched to any gene: 8.

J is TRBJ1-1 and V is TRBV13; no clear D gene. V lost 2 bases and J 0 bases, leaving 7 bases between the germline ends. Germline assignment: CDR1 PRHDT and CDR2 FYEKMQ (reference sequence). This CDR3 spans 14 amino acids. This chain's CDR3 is CASSLPQMNTEAFF. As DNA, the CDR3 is TGTGCCAGCAGCTTACCCCAAATGAACACTGAAGCTTTCTTT.

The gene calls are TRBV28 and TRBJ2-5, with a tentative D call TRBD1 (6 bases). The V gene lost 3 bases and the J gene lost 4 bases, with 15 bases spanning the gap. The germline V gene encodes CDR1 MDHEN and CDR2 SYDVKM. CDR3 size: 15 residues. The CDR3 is CASSLMDRQVETQYF. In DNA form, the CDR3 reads TGTGCCAGCAGTTTGATGGACAGACAGGTAGAGACCCAGTACTTC.

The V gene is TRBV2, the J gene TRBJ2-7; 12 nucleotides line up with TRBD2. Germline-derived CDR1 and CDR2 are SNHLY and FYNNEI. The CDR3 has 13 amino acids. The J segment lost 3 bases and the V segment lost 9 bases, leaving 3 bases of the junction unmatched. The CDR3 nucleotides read TGTGCCAGGGGACTAGCGGGTGACTACGAGCAGTACTTC. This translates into CARGLAGDYEQYF.

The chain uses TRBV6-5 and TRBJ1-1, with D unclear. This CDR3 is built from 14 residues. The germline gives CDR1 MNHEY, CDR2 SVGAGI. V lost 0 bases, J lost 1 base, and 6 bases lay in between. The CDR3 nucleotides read TGTGCCAGCAGTTACTCCCACAAGAACACTGAAGCTTTCTTT. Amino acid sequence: CASSYSHKNTEAFF.